The T cell receptor beta chain under discussion was sequenced for a study of blood T cell repertoires in COVID-19. Overall study context: Sites across the United States, Italy and Spain contributed samples from acute and convalescent COVID-19.

Trimming took off 6 bases at V and 5 bases at J, with 15 bases between the two ends. The CDR3 covers 15 residues. Per germline, CDR1 SGHTS and CDR2 YDEGEE. TCRdb's copy holds only in-frame clones and misses some; the assay was immunoSEQ multiplex PCR. The sample carries about 110,000 clones, approximately 82% recorded once. This clone was counted a single time. The receptor's source is a woman over 75 with acute or convalescent COVID-19. The sample consisted of peripheral blood. The chain combines TRBV5-8 with TRBJ1-6; perhaps TRBD1 as D (5 bases). Here the CDR3 DNA reads TGTGCCAGCACCCACCGAGACAGCCATAATTCACCCCTCCACTTT. Translated: CASTHRDSHNSPLHF.